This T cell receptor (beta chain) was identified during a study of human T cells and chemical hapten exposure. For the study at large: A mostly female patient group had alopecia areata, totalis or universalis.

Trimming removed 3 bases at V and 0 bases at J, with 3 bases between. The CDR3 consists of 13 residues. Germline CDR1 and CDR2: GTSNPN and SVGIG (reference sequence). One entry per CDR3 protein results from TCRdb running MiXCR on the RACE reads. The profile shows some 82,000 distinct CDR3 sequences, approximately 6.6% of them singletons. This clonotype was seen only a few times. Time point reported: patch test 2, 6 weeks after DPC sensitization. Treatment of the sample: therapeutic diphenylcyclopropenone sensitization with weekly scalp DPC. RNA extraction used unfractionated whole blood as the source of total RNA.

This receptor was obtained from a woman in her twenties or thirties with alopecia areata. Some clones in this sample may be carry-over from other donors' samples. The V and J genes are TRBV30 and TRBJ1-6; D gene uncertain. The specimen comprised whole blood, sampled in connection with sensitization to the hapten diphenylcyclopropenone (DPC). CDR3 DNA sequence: TGTGCCTGGAGGGGCTCCTATAATTCACCCCTCCACTTT. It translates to CAWRGSYNSPLHF. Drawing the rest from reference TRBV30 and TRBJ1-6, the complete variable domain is SQTIHQWPATLVQPVGSPLSLECTVEGTSNPNLYWYRQAAGRGLQLLFYSVGIGQISSEVPQNLSASRPQDRQFILSSKKLLLSDSGFYLCAWRGSYNSPLHFGNGTRLTVT.